Following are 23 T cell receptor beta chains from one sample sequenced in a study of early T cells in non-severe SARS-CoV-2 infection. MiXCR, applied by TCRdb to the 5' RACE reads, yields one record per CDR3 protein. The sample has some 57,000 distinct CDR3 sequences, around 6% seen once. The specimen sequenced was whole blood. The receptors were gathered from an adult who was a healthcare worker with PCR-confirmed SARS-CoV-2 infection or an uninfected control (not recorded which).

This clonotype is large within its sample. The V gene is TRBV3-1, the J gene TRBJ1-1, with a weak D call TRBD1 (5 bases). Trimming stripped 0 bases from V and 6 bases from J, with 14 bases between. The germline V gene encodes CDR1 LGHDT and CDR2 YNNKEL (reference sequence). The CDR3 extends over 15 amino acids. CDR3 amino acids: CASSQDWAGGAEAFF. The DNA for the CDR3 is TGTGCCAGCAGCCAAGATTGGGCCGGGGGGGCTGAAGCTTTCTTT.

This clonotype was picked up many times. The chain is built from TRBV30 and TRBJ1-5, with TRBD1 matching 8 bases. The CDR3 spans 17 residues. Germline V gene data show CDR1 as GTSNPN and CDR2 as SVGIG (reference sequence). After removal of 1 base from V and 5 bases from J, the junction contained 13 bases not matched to a gene. The CDR3: CAWSDPDRVWGDQPQHF. In DNA form, the CDR3 reads TGTGCCTGGAGTGACCCGGACAGGGTATGGGGAGATCAGCCCCAGCATTTT.

In its sample, this clonotype was seen a few times. The chain uses TRBV10-3 and TRBJ2-1, with 13 bases fitting TRBD2. The V segment lost 0 bases and the J segment 3 bases; nucleotides outside the gene matches: 8. CDR1 and CDR2 from the germline V gene are ENHRY and SYGVKD. This CDR3 is 19 amino acids long. CDR3 nucleotides: TGTGCCATCAGTGAGTCTAAGACTAGCGGGAGGCCTAGCTACAATGAGCAGTTCTTC. It translates to CAISESKTSGRPSYNEQFF.

The CDR3 sequence: CASSLVLGQTYEQYF. The CDR3 DNA sequence: TGCGCCAGCAGCTTGGTTCTCGGACAAACCTACGAGCAGTACTTC. The chain employs TRBV5-1 and TRBJ2-7, with D possibly matching TRBD1 (5 bases). Germline V CDR1 and CDR2: SGHRS, YFSETQ. There are 15 residues in the CDR3. V was shortened by 0 bases and J by 2 bases, with 12 bases between the two germline ends.

This clonotype was detected many times. The V gene is TRBV30, the J gene TRBJ1-3; 9 positions agree with TRBD1. The junction had 8 bases not matched to a gene; V was cut back by 3 bases and J by 14 bases. Germline V gives CDR1 GTSNPN, CDR2 SVGIG (reference sequence). The CDR3 loop spans 12 amino acids. In DNA form, the CDR3 reads TGTGCCTGGAGCTTAGGACAGGGGACCGTATATTTT. It codes for CAWSLGQGTVYF.

Comments on this clonotype: This may be a read error: a much more frequent sequence differs by one nucleotide. The chain employs TRBV12-3 or TRBV12-4 and TRBJ1-1, with D hard to call. V lost 5 bases to trimming and J lost 4 bases, with 20 bases between them. The CDR3 length is 16 residues. The CDR3 region has the DNA TGTGCCAGCAGTCGTTCCCCGGGATCCGGGGTCACTGAAGCTTTCTTT. Its protein product is CASSRSPGSGVTEAFF.

The rearrangement joins TRBV6-6 to TRBJ1-2, with D uncertain. The CDR3 has 12 residues. Germline V gene sequence: CDR1 MNHNY, CDR2 SVGAGI (reference sequence). The V end was cut by 7 bases, the J end by 3 bases, with 9 bases between. CDR3 coding DNA: TGTGCCAGCACCCAGGCCGACTATGGCTACACCTTC. Translating gives CASTQADYGYTF.

This clonotype was counted at least ten times. This chain joins TRBV5-4 and TRBJ1-1; no firm D call. Germline assignment: CDR1 SGHNT and CDR2 YYREEE (reference sequence). CDR3 length: 12 residues. Deletions cut 0 bases from V and 8 bases from J, with 8 bases between. The DNA for the CDR3 is TGTGCCAGCAGCTTGGGGCAGAGAGAAGCTTTCTTT. Amino acid sequence: CASSLGQREAFF.

This clonotype was seen repeatedly, ten times or more. The DNA for the CDR3 is TGTGCCAGCAGCTCGCTCATGGGGGCTGAAGCTTTCTTT. Translation: CASSSLMGAEAFF. The J gene is TRBJ1-1, the V gene TRBV7-2; maybe TRBD1 (5 bases). This CDR3 has 13 residues. Germline loops: CDR1 SGHTA, CDR2 FQGNSA. V lost 4 bases, J lost 6 bases, and 12 bases lay in between.

This clonotype was counted a few times. The chain employs TRBV10-3 and TRBJ2-7; possible D gene TRBD1, 6 bases. V was shortened by 6 bases and J by 1 base, with 10 bases between the two germline ends. Germline CDR1 reads ENHRY; CDR2 reads SYGVKD. The CDR3 runs to 13 residues. This chain's CDR3 is CAIRSGQSYEQYF. The CDR3 nucleotides are TGTGCCATCAGATCGGGACAATCCTACGAGCAGTACTTC.

This clonotype was recorded many times. The CDR3 DNA reads TGTGCCATCGGGGACGGGCTCTCCGGGGGCTATGGCTACACCTTC. As protein: CAIGDGLSGGYGYTF. The chain uses TRBV10-3 and TRBJ1-2; TRBD1 is a possible D gene (5 bases). The CDR3 sequence is 15 residues long. Germline V gene data show CDR1 as ENHRY and CDR2 as SYGVKD. Trimming cost V 8 bases and J 4 bases, with 20 bases left between them.

This clonotype showed up many times. The chain has TRBV12-3 or TRBV12-4 and TRBJ2-7; D not resolved. V lost 2 bases and J 6 bases, leaving 5 bases between the germline ends. CDR3 length: 11 residues. This CDR3 is CASSLLIEQYF. For the CDR3, the DNA is TGTGCCAGCAGTTTATTAATCGAGCAGTACTTC.

This clonotype was recorded at least ten times. The CDR3 DNA reads as TGTGCCAGCAGTTACTCGACGGCCTACGAGCAGTACTTC. Protein product: CASSYSTAYEQYF. The chain has TRBV6-2 or TRBV6-3 and TRBJ2-7; D gene uncertain. The CDR3 loop spans 13 amino acids. Germline V gene sequence: CDR1 MNHEY, CDR2 SVGEGT. Trimming shortened V by 0 bases and J by 2 bases, and 5 bases separated the two germline ends.

In its sample, this clonotype was seen many times. This chain links TRBV7-9 with TRBJ2-7; no clear D gene. Between the trimmed V and J ends, which lost 3 bases and 1 base, there was a span of 1 base. Looked up from germline, CDR1 is SEHNR and CDR2 is FQNEAQ (reference sequence). The CDR3 runs 11 residues. The chain's CDR3 is CASSFSYEQYF. CDR3 nucleotides: TGTGCCAGCAGCTTTTCCTACGAGCAGTACTTC.

This clonotype has a count of ten or more. The genes are TRBV12-3 or TRBV12-4 and TRBJ1-6; the match to TRBD1 covers 11 bases. The CDR3 covers 14 residues. The junction had 4 bases not matched to a gene; V was cut back by 6 bases and J by 9 bases. The chain's CDR3 is CASSQDRGLSPLHF. CDR3 bases: TGTGCCAGCAGCCAGGACAGGGGGCTTTCACCCCTCCACTTT.

This rearrangement joins TRBV12-3 or TRBV12-4 to TRBJ2-5, with 8 bases aligning to TRBD2. The CDR3 sequence is 12 residues long. The CDR3 DNA is TGTGCTACGAAAGGCGGGGGGGAGACCCAGTACTTC. Encoded protein: CATKGGGETQYF.

The J gene is TRBJ2-7, the V gene TRBV29-1; the match to TRBD2 covers 12 bases. CDR1 is SQVTM and CDR2 is ANQGSEA in the germline V gene. The CDR3 sequence is 14 residues long. With V trimmed by 6 bases and J by 7 bases, 10 bases remained unmatched. CDR3 sequence reads: CSVRTSGTGREQYF. The CDR3, as DNA: TGCAGCGTCCGGACTAGCGGGACTGGAAGGGAGCAGTACTTC.

This clonotype was detected many times. At one end the junction does not follow the germline gene, possibly because of a read error. The chain joins TRBV5-4 to TRBJ2-6; a possible D gene is TRBD1 (6 bases). This CDR3 has 19 amino acids. Looked up from germline, CDR1 is SGHNT and CDR2 is YYREEE (reference sequence). CDR3 bases: TGTGCCAGCAGCGGGGGTCAATCCGGGACACGGGCTGGGGCCAACGTCCTGATTTTC. This codes for CASSGGQSGTRAGANVLIF.

The sample holds many counts of this clonotype. The chain recombines TRBV6-5 with TRBJ1-2, with TRBD1 as a possible D gene (6 bases). V lost 0 bases and J 7 bases, leaving 18 bases between the germline ends. Germline CDR1 and CDR2: MNHEY and SVGAGI. The CDR3 has 16 amino acids. The CDR3: CASSYSNFGGPSGYTF. The CDR3 DNA follows: TGTGCCAGCAGTTACTCGAACTTCGGGGGCCCAAGTGGCTACACCTTC.

The V gene is TRBV12-3 or TRBV12-4, the J gene TRBJ2-3; weak D call: TRBD1 (5 bases). Trimming cost V 5 bases and J 1 base, with 7 bases left between them. The CDR3 covers 13 residues. Written as DNA, the CDR3 is TGTGCCAGCAGTCCCAGGGGCACAGATACGCAGTATTTT. Protein: CASSPRGTDTQYF.

The genes are TRBV12-3 or TRBV12-4 and TRBJ1-1; 7 positions agree with TRBD1. This CDR3 is built from 13 residues. After removal of 9 bases from V and 0 bases from J, the junction contained 4 bases not matched to a gene. The CDR3 sequence is CASTGVMNTEAFF. In nucleotides, the CDR3 is TGTGCCAGTACAGGGGTCATGAACACTGAAGCTTTCTTT.

This clonotype was seen many times. V gene TRBV30 combines with J gene TRBJ2-1; 7 bases fit TRBD2. Germline trimming cut 5 bases from V and 7 bases from J; bases unmatched to any gene: 8. CDR1 and CDR2 (germline): GTSNPN, SVGIG (reference sequence). This CDR3 is 13 amino acids long. In nucleotides, the CDR3 is TGTGCCTGGGAGCGGGAAGGGCTAAATGAGCAGTTCTTC. Translating it yields CAWEREGLNEQFF.

This clonotype was observed many times. CDR3 region: CASSRPGQNTEAFF. The CDR3 DNA is TGTGCCAGCAGCCGTCCGGGACAGAACACTGAAGCTTTCTTT. The rearrangement links TRBV6-2 or TRBV6-3 to TRBJ1-1; perhaps TRBD1 as D (6 bases). The ends were cut back, 6 bases at V and 1 base at J, with 12 bases in the middle. CDR1 and CDR2 from the germline V gene are MNHEY and SVGEGT. This CDR3 has 14 amino acids.